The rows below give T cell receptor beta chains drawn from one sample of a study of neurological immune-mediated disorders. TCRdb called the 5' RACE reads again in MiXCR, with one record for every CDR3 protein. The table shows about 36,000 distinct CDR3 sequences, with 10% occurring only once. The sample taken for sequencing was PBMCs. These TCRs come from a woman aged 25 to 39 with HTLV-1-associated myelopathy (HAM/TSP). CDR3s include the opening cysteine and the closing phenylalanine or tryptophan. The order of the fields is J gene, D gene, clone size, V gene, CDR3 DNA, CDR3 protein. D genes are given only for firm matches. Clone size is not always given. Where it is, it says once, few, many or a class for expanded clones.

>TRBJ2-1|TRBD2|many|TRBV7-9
TGTGCCAGCAGGTCACTAGCGGGGGGTTACAATGAGCAGTTCTTC
CASRSLAGGYNEQFF
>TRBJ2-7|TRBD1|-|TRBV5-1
TGCGTCAGCAGCTCGCTGGACAGGGGGATATACGAGCAGTACTTC
CVSSSLDRGIYEQYF
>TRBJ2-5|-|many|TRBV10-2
TGCGCCAGCAGTCCGTCGGACGGGGGTTTACGGACCCAGTACTTC
CASSPSDGGLRTQYF
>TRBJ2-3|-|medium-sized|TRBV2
TGTGCCAGCACCAGCATTGTGGTACTCCAATATACGCAGTATTTT
CASTSIVVLQYTQYF
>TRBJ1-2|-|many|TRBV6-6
TGTGCCAGCAGAGGCGTCCAGGTAGCTAACTATGGCTACACCTTC
CASRGVQVANYGYTF
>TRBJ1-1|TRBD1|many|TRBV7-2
TGTGCCAGCAGCATACCAGGGGGTGGGAGCACTGAAGCTTTCTTT
CASSIPGGGSTEAFF
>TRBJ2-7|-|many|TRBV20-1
TGCAGTGCTAGAGATGGGGCCCTTGGGCACTACGAGCAGTACTTC
CSARDGALGHYEQYF
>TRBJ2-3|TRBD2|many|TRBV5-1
TGCGCCAGCGCCTTAGCGGGGGGCGTTGGAGATACGCAGTATTTT
CASALAGGVGDTQYF
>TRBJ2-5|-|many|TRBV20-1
TGCAGTGCTGGGGGAGCGACCGCCCCCGGGGAGACCCAGTACTTC
CSAGGATAPGETQYF
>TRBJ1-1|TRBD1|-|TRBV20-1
TGCAGTGCCCGACAGGGAGAGAACACTGAAGCTTTCTTT
CSARQGENTEAFF
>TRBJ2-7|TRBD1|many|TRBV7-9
TGTGCCAGCAGCTCTGACAGGGGTCCAACCTACGAGCAGTACTTC
CASSSDRGPTYEQYF
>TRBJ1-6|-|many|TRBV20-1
TGCAGTGCTAGGGGGCTATATTCACCCCTCCACTTT
CSARGLYSPLHF
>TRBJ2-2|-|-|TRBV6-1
TGTGCCAGCAGTTTTCGGATGAACACCGGGGAGCTGTTTTTT
CASSFRMNTGELFF
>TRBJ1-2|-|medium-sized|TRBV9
TGTGCCAGCAGCGTAGCGGGAACAGGTCTTGGCTATGGCTACACCTTC
CASSVAGTGLGYGYTF
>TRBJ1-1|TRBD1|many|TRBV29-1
TGCAGCGTTGAAACGATCGGGACAGTCAGACCTGAAGCTTTCTTT
CSVETIGTVRPEAFF
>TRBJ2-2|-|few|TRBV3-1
TGTGCCAGCAGCCAAGGGGGGGCCGGGGAGCTGTTTTTT
CASSQGGAGELFF
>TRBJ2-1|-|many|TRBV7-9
TGTGCCAGCACCCTAGACCATAATGAGCAGTTCTTC
CASTLDHNEQFF
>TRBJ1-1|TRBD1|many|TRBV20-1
TGCAGTGCTAGACCTCCGGACAGGGAGGTCACTGAAGCTTTCTTT
CSARPPDREVTEAFF
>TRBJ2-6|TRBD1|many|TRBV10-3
TGTGCCATCAGACGACAGGGGGGTGGGGCCAACGTCCTGACTTTC
CAIRRQGGGANVLTF
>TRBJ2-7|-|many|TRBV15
TGTGCCACCAGCAGAGAGGGGGGCGGCCGACAGAGCTCCTACGAGCAGTACTTC
CATSREGGGRQSSYEQYF
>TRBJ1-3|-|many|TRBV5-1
TGCGCCAGCAGCTCAGGCACCTCTGGAAACACCATATATTTT
CASSSGTSGNTIYF
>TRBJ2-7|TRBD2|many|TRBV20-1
TGCAGTGCTAGAGATCCTAGCGGGGTTTACGAGCAGTACTTC
CSARDPSGVYEQYF
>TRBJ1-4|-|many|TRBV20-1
TGCAGTGCTAGAGAGACAGTATATCGGGAAAAACTGTTTTTT
CSARETVYREKLFF
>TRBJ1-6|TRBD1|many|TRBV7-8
TGTGCCAGCAGCCTAAACAGGGGGCAGGGGAATTCACCCCTCCACTTT
CASSLNRGQGNSPLHF
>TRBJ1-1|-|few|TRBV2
TGTGCCAGCAGCGCGATACGAGGGAAGACTGAAGCTTTCTTT
CASSAIRGKTEAFF
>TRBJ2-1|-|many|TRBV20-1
TGCAGTGCTAGATCGACTCAGGGAGTCCTGAGGCATGAGCAGTTCTTC
CSARSTQGVLRHEQFF
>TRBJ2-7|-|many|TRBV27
TGTGCCAGCAGTCCCCGAGCCTATAGCTCCTACGAGCAGTACTTC
CASSPRAYSSYEQYF
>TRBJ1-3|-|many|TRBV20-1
TGCAGTGCCAACTTACAGGGCGCTGGAAACACCATATATTTT
CSANLQGAGNTIYF
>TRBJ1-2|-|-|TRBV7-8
TGTGCCAGCAGCAAGGAGCGGTTTGGCTATGGCTACACCTTC
CASSKERFGYGYTF
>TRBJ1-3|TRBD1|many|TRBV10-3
TGTGCCATCAGTGGAGACAGGGCTTCTTCGACCTATTGGTCTGGAAACACCATATATTTT
CAISGDRASSTYWSGNTIYF
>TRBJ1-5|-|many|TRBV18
TGTGCCAGCTCACCACAGGGTGGCAAGAATCAGCCCCAGCATTTT
CASSPQGGKNQPQHF
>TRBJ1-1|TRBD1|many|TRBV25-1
TGTGCCAGCAGTGAATTCCCGACAGGGACGGGGAACACTGAAGCTTTCTTT
CASSEFPTGTGNTEAFF
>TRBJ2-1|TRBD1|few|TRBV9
TGTGCCAGCAGCACCAGGGGGTATCCCTCCTCATACCCCTACAATGAGCAGTTCTTC
CASSTRGYPSSYPYNEQFF
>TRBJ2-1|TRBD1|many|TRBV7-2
TGTGCCAGCAGCTTGTTTGCAGGGGGCAAGGGCAATGAGCAGTTCTTC
CASSLFAGGKGNEQFF
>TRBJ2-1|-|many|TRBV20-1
TGCAGTGCTATGCTAAATCAAGGCCACAATGAGCAGTTCTTC
CSAMLNQGHNEQFF
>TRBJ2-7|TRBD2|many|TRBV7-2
TGTGCCAGCAGTCGCACAGCGGGGGGGCCGGGCGAGCAGTACTTC
CASSRTAGGPGEQYF
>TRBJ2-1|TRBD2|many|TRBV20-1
TGCAGTGCAGGGGAGACTAGCGGGGGGCGGGAGCAGTTCTTC
CSAGETSGGREQFF
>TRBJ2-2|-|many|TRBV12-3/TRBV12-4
TGTGCCAGCAGTTTTCGAGGGAACACCGGGGAGCTGTTTTTT
CASSFRGNTGELFF
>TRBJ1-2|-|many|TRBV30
TGTGCCTGGACTCAGGGCGCCTATGGCTACACCTTC
CAWTQGAYGYTF
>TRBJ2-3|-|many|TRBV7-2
TGTGCCAGCAGTCACAGCGGACCTACAGATACGCAGTATTTT
CASSHSGPTDTQYF
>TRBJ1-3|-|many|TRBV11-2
TGTGCCAGCACCCCCTCGGGATCTACTGGAAACACCATATATTTT
CASTPSGSTGNTIYF
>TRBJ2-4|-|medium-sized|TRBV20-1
TGCAGTGCTAGAGACTCTGGGAACATTCAGTACTTC
CSARDSGNIQYF
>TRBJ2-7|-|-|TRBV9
TGTGCCAGCAGCGTAGGTGTCTACTCCTACGAGCAGTACTTC
CASSVGVYSYEQYF
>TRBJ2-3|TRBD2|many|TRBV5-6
TGTGCCAGCAGCCCGGGACTAGCGGGGATCACAGATACGCAGTATTTT
CASSPGLAGITDTQYF
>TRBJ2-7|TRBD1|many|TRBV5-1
TGCGCCAGCAGCTGGGCACCGACAGGGAGCTCCTACGAGCAGTACTTC
CASSWAPTGSSYEQYF
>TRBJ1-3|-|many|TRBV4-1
TGCGCCAGCAGCCAAGGACTCCACGGGGGGAATCGAAACACCATATATTTT
CASSQGLHGGNRNTIYF
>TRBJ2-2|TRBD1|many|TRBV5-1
TGCGCCAGCAGCCCGCAGACAGGGACGACCGGGGAGCTGTTTTTT
CASSPQTGTTGELFF
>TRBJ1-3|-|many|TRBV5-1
TGCGCCAGCAGCTTGACGACACCACGACCCCTCTCTGGAAACACCATATATTTT
CASSLTTPRPLSGNTIYF
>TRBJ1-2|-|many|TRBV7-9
TGTGCCAGCAGCTTAGCGGGGAGGAACTATGGCTACACCTTC
CASSLAGRNYGYTF
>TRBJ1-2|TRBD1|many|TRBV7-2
TGTGCCAGCAGCTTAGCGTGGGACAGGACGTATGGCTACACCTTC
CASSLAWDRTYGYTF
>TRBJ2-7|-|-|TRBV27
TGTGCCAGCAGTGCGCGGAACCGGGAAAGGAGCTCCTACGAGCAGCACTTC
CASSARNRERSSYEQHF
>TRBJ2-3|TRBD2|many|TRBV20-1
TGCAGTGCTGTCGGCGGGGGAACAGATACGCAGTATTTT
CSAVGGGTDTQYF
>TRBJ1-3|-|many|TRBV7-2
TGTGCCAGCAGCCCCGGGCACTTCCTCTCTGGAAACACCATATATTTT
CASSPGHFLSGNTIYF